Listed below are T cell receptor beta chains from one sample, sequenced in a study of CXCR3-negative and CXCR3-positive naive CD8 T cells. TCRdb reprocessed the 5' RACE reads and keeps a single row for each CDR3 protein, giving no DNA. The table lists more than 45,000 distinct CDR3 sequences, with less than 25% in the top ten. Sequencing was done on a sample of memory CD8+ T cells from blood. These receptors all stem from a human donor in good health. Some clones in this sample may be carry-over from other donors' samples. CDR3s include the opening cysteine and the closing phenylalanine or tryptophan.

v_gene	j_gene	CDR3aa
TRBV18	TRBJ2-7	CASSPLTGAIYEQYF
TRBV6-5	TRBJ2-1	CASSWRGDNEQFF
TRBV12-3/TRBV12-4	TRBJ1-5	CASSPTGIGNQPQHF
TRBV2	TRBJ2-7	CASSPVSYEQYF
TRBV4-1	TRBJ1-2	CASSPRQGDYGYTF
TRBV4-3	TRBJ2-1	CASSQDVGSINEQFF
TRBV10-3	TRBJ2-3	CATKDRDIEDTQYF
TRBV19	TRBJ2-3	CASSAIGGGADTQYF
TRBV30	TRBJ1-6	CAWGPGTDYSPLHF
TRBV28	TRBJ2-1	CASRDVAYNEQFF
TRBV19	TRBJ1-1	CASVFSGNTEAFF
TRBV29-1	TRBJ2-7	CSVVGGDRADEQYF
TRBV7-9	TRBJ2-6	CASSSTWVSGTGGHSGANVLTF
TRBV4-3	TRBJ2-1	CASSQIYGSSYNEQFF
TRBV7-9	TRBJ1-1	CASSSWGPEAFF
TRBV5-1	TRBJ1-2	CASSSLAEDYGYTF
TRBV7-9	TRBJ2-7	CASSLESLGLYEQYF
TRBV7-2	TRBJ2-3	CASSLVAPDTLGTDTQYF
TRBV5-4	TRBJ1-2	CASSLSRLLEGYTF
TRBV20-1	TRBJ1-3	CSARGTVGNTIYF
TRBV15	TRBJ2-3	CATSKRQLSRGYYTDTQYF
TRBV5-1	TRBJ1-1	CASSRDGTTEAFF
TRBV12-3/TRBV12-4	TRBJ1-2	CASSFSTGTAIENYGYTF
TRBV6-5	TRBJ2-1	CASSYDSGEQFF
TRBV29-1	TRBJ1-2	CSVEEGGNYGYTF
TRBV28	TRBJ1-5	CASRPQGGSNQPQHF
TRBV15	TRBJ2-7	CATSRVGEIYEKYF
TRBV7-3	TRBJ1-1	CASSFPGWGHNPSNTEAFF
TRBV7-3	TRBJ1-1	CASSLSHNQERRAFF
TRBV12-3/TRBV12-4	TRBJ2-7	CASNPGQGFEQYF
TRBV27	TRBJ1-5	CASSSTGTGEIQPQHF
TRBV28	TRBJ1-1	CASRSPKSESAEAFF
TRBV7-3	TRBJ2-1	CASSLQGGPDNEQFF
TRBV13	TRBJ1-1	CASSLRQGENTEAFF
TRBV12-3/TRBV12-4	TRBJ2-5	CASSSDRETQYF
TRBV4-3	TRBJ2-7	CASSQDRGSGAYEQYF
TRBV7-9	TRBJ2-2	CASSLPTDYTGELFF
TRBV29-1	TRBJ2-1	CSAEGLAEHNEQFF
TRBV7-9	TRBJ2-3	CASSPPAADTQYF
TRBV20-1	TRBJ2-7	CSANMGTGVAHEQYF
TRBV6-2/TRBV6-3	TRBJ2-1	CASSSWASYNEQFF
TRBV12-3/TRBV12-4	TRBJ2-2	CASSLTGDTGELFF
TRBV11-2	TRBJ2-7	CASSLSAGANYEQYF
TRBV14	TRBJ2-7	CASNLQGYEQYF
TRBV11-3	TRBJ1-1	CASSWTEGTEAFF
TRBV30	TRBJ2-1	CAWSVGNEQFF
TRBV29-1	TRBJ1-1	CSDTAGKTEAFF
TRBV18	TRBJ1-1	CASSPGSFLNTEAFF
TRBV4-3	TRBJ2-2	CASSPSGGAVGELFF
TRBV25-1	TRBJ2-5	CASSEGGQETQYF
TRBV5-1	TRBJ1-1	CASSEPMNTEAFF
TRBV29-1	TRBJ2-3	CSVDDLDTQYF
TRBV7-3	TRBJ1-3	CASSLDGNTIYF
TRBV3-1	TRBJ2-7	CASGYASGGGYEQYF
TRBV6-6	TRBJ2-7	CASNLLTSGGASEQYF
TRBV5-1	TRBJ2-1	CASSLASGGSYNEQFF